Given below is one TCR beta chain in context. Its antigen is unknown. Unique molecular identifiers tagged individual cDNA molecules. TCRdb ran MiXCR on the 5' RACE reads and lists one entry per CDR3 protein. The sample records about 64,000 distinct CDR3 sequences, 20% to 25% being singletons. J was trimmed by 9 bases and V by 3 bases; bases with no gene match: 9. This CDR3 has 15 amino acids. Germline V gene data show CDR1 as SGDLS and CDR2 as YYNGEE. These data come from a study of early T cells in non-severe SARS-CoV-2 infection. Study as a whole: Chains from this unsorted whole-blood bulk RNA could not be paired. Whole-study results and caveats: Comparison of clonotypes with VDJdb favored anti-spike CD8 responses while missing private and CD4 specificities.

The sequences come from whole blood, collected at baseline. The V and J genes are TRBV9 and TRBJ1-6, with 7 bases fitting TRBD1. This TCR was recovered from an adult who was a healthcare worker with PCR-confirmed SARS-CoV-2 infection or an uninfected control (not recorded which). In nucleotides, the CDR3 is TGTGCCAGCAGCGGGGACAGTTTCGGGGGTTCACCCCTCCACTTT. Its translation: CASSGDSFGGSPLHF.